The source of this T cell receptor beta chain is a study of Ad26.COV2.S vaccination and SARS-CoV-2 variants. With respect to this clone: Its antigen is unknown.

Whole-study findings and limits: Non-spike TCR breadth did not differ much between vaccine and placebo recipients. Considerable breadth of spike-specific CD8+ and CD4+ T cell responses has reportedly been documented following vaccination. Quantification of TCR breadth and depth may have yielded underestimates of total T cell responses. Placebo recipients had lower spike-specific TCR breadth than vaccine recipients.

The repertoire was sequenced with immunoSEQ multiplex PCR; TCRdb's copy has only in-frame clones and lacks some. The sample consists of about 180,000 clones, approximately 88% of them appearing once. The material sequenced was peripheral blood, taken after recovery from COVID-19. This receptor was obtained from a human donor who had recovered from COVID-19.

This CDR3 reads CASSAGLAGGIETQYF. The CDR3 nucleotides are TGTGCCAGCAGCGCTGGACTAGCGGGAGGAATTGAGACCCAGTACTTC. This chain uses TRBV9 with TRBJ2-5; TRBD2 aligns across 14 bases. Germline V gives CDR1 SGDLS, CDR2 YYNGEE. V lost 3 bases to trimming and J lost 5 bases; unmatched junction nucleotides: 6. The CDR3 has 16 residues.